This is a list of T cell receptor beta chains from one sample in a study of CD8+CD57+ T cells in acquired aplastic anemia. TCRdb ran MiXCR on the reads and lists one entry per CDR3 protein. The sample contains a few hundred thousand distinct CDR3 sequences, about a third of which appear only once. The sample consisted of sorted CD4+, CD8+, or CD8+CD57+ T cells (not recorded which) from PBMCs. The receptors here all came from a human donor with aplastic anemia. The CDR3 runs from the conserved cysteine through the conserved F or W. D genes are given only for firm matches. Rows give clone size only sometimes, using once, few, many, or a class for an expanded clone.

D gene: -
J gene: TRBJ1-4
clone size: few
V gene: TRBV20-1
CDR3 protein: CSAQGLATNEKLFF
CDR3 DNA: TGCAGTGCACAGGGCCTGGCAACTAATGAAAAACTGTTTTTT

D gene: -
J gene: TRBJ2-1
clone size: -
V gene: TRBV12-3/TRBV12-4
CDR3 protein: CASSQTWTYNEQFF
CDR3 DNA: TGTGCCAGCAGTCAGACATGGACCTACAATGAGCAGTTCTTC

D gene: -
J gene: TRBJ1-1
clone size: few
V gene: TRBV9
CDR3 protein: CASSVRGGNTEAFF
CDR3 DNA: TGTGCCAGCAGCGTCCGGGGGGGGAACACTGAAGCTTTCTTT

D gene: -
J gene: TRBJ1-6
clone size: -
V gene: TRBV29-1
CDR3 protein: CSVDDSNYNSPLHF
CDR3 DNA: TGCAGCGTCGATGACAGTAACTATAATTCACCCCTCCACTTT

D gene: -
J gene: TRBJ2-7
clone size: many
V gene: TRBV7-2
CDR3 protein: CASSLDRSGATYEQYF
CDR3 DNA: TGTGCCAGCAGCTTAGATCGGAGTGGGGCTACCTACGAGCAGTACTTC

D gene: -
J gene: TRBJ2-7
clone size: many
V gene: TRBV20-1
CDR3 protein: CSARDRAYEQYF
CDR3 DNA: TGCAGTGCTAGGGACCGTGCCTACGAGCAGTACTTC

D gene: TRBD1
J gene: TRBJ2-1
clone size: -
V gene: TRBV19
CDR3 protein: CASKTTGSYNEQFF
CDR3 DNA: TGTGCCAGTAAGACGACAGGGTCCTACAATGAGCAGTTCTTC

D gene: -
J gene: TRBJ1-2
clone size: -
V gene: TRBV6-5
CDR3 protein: CASSSFGGGYGYTF
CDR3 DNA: TGTGCCAGCAGTTCCTTTGGGGGAGGGTATGGCTACACCTTC

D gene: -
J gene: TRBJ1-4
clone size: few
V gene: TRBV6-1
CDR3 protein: CASTYATNEKLFF
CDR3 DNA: TGTGCCAGCACCTATGCAACTAATGAAAAACTGTTTTTT

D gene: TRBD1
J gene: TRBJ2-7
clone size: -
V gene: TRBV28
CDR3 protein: CASSDRDRIYEQYF
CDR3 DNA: TGTGCCAGCAGTGATCGGGACAGAATCTACGAGCAGTACTTC

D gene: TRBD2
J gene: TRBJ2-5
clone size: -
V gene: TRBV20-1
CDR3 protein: CSANFGTSGETQYF
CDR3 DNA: TGCAGTGCTAATTTCGGGACTAGCGGGGAGACCCAGTACTTC